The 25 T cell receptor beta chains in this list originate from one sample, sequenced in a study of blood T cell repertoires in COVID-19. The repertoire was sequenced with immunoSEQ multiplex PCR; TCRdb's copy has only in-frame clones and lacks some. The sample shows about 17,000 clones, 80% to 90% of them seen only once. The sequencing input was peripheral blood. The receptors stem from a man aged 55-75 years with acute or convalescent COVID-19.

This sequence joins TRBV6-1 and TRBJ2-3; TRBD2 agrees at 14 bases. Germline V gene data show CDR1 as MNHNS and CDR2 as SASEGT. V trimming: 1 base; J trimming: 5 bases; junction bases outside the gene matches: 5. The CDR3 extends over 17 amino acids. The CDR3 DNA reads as TGTGCCAGCAGTGAAGGACTAGCGGGGGGGCCCGGAGATACGCAGTATTTT. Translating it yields CASSEGLAGGPGDTQYF.

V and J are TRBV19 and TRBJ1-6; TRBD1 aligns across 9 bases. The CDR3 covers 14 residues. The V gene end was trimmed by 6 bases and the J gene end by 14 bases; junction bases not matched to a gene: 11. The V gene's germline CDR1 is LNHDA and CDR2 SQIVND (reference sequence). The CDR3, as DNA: TGTGCCAGTAGCACGGGACAGGGCCGGCAGGCCCTCCACTTT. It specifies CASSTGQGRQALHF.

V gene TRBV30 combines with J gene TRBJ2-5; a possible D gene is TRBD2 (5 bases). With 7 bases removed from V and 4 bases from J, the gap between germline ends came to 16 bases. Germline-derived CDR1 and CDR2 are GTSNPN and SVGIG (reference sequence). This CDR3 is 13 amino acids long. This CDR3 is CASWRYEGETQYF. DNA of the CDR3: TGTGCCTCCTGGAGGTACGAGGGAGAGACCCAGTACTTC.

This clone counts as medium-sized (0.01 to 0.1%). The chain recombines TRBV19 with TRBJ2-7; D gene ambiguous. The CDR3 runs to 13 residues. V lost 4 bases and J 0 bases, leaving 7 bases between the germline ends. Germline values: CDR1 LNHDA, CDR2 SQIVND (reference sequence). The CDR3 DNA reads TGTGCCAGTAGTACCTCGCGCTCCTACGAGCAGTACTTC. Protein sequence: CASSTSRSYEQYF. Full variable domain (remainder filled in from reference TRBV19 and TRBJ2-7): DGGITQSPKYLFRKEGQNVTLSCEQNLNHDAMYWYRQDPGQGLRLIYYSQIVNDFQKGDIAEGYSVSREKKESFPLTVTSAQKNPTAFYLCASSTSRSYEQYFGPGTRLTVT.

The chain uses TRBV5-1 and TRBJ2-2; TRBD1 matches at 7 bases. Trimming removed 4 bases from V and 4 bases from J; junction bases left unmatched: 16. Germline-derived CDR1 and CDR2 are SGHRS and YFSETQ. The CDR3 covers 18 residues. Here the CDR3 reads CASSPSALDRRPTGELFF. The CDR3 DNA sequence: TGCGCCAGCAGCCCCTCGGCCCTGGACAGGAGACCCACCGGGGAGCTGTTTTTT.

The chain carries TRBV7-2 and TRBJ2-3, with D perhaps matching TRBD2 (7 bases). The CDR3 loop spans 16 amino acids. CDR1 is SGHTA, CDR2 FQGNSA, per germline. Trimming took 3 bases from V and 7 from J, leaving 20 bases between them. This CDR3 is CASSFLGGASRNTQYF. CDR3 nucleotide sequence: TGTGCCAGCAGCTTTCTTGGGGGGGCCTCCCGGAATACGCAGTATTTT.

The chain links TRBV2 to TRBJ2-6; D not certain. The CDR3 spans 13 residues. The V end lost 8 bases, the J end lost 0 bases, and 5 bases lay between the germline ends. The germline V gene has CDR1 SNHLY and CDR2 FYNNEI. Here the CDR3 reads CASSSSGANVLTF. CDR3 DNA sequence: TGTGCCAGCTCGAGCTCTGGGGCCAACGTCCTGACTTTC.

In DNA form, the CDR3 reads TGTGCCAGTGATCCTTTTGGGGGAGGAAACACTGAAGCTTTCTTT. It is translated as CASDPFGGGNTEAFF. The V gene is TRBV19, the J gene TRBJ1-1; a weak D match, TRBD1 (5 bases). Germline assignment: CDR1 LNHDA and CDR2 SQIVND (reference sequence). The V and J ends lost 8 bases and 2 bases respectively, with 18 bases between them. The CDR3 length is 15 residues.

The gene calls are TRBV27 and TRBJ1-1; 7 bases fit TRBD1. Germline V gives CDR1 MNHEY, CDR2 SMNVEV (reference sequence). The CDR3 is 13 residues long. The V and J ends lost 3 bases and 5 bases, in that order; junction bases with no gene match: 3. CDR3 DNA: TGTGCCAGCAGTTTTCAGGGGGAGACTGAAGCTTTCTTT. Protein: CASSFQGETEAFF.

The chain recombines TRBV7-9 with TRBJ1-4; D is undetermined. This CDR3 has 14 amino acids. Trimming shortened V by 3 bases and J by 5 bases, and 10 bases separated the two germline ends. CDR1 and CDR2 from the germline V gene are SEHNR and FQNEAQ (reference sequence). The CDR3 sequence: CASSFAAGNEKLFF. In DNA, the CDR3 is TGTGCCAGCAGCTTCGCCGCGGGGAATGAAAAACTGTTTTTT.

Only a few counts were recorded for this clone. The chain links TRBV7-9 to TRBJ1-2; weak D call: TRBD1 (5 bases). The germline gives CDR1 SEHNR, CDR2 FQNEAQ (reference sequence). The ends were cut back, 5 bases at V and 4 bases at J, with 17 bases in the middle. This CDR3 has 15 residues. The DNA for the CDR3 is TGTGCCAGCAGCCCAGACAGCAACAGACGCTATGGCTACACCTTC. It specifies CASSPDSNRRYGYTF.

The CDR3 loop is CASSPHGHPQETQYF. The CDR3 DNA sequence: TGTGCCAGCAGTCCCCATGGACACCCCCAAGAGACCCAGTACTTC. The chain links TRBV6-2 or TRBV6-3 to TRBJ2-5; possible D gene TRBD1, 5 bases. Germline assignment: CDR1 MNHEY and CDR2 SVGEGT. The CDR3 loop spans 15 amino acids. With 5 bases removed from V and 1 base from J, the gap between germline ends came to 14 bases.

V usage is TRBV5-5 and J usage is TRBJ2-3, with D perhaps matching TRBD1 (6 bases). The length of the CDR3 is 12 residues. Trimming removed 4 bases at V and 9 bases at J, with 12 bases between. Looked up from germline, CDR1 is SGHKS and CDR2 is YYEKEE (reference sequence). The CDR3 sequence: CASSGGPATQYF. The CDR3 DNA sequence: TGTGCCAGCAGCGGGGGCCCCGCAACGCAGTATTTT.

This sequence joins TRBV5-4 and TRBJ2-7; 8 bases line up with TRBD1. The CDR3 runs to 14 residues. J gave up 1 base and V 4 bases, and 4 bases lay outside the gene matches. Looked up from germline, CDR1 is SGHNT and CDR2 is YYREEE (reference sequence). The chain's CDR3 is CASSPWTGSYEQYF. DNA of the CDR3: TGTGCCAGCAGCCCCTGGACAGGGTCCTACGAGCAGTACTTC. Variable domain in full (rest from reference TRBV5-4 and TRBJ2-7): ETGVTQSPTHLIKTRGQQVTLRCSSQSGHNTVSWYQQALGQGPQFIFQYYREEENGRGNFPPRFSGLQFPNYSSELNVNALELDDSALYLCASSPWTGSYEQYFGPGTRLTVT.

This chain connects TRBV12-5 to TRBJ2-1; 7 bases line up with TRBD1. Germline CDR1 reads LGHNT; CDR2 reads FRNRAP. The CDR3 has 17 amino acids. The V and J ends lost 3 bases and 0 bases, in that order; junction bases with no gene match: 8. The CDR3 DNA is TGTGCTAGTGGTTTTGGCGGACAGGCGAGCTCCTACAATGAGCAGTTCTTC. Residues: CASGFGGQASSYNEQFF.

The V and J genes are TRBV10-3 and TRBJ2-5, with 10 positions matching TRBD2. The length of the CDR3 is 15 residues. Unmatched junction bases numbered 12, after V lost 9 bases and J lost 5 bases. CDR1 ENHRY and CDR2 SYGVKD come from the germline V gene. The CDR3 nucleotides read TGTGCCATTCTGTCTACCCTAGCGGGGGTGGAGACCCAGTACTTC. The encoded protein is CAILSTLAGVETQYF.

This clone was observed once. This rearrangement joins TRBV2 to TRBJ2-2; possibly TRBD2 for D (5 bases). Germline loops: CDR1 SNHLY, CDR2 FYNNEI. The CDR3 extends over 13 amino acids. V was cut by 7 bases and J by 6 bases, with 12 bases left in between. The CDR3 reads CASTASGAGELFF. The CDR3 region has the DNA TGTGCCAGCACCGCGAGCGGAGCCGGGGAGCTGTTTTTT.

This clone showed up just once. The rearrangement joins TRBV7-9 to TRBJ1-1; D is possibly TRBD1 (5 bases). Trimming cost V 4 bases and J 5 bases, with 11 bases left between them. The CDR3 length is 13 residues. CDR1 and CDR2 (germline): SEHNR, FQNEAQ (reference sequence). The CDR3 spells CASSSQGDTEAFF. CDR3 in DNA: TGTGCCAGCAGCTCCCAAGGGGATACTGAAGCTTTCTTT.

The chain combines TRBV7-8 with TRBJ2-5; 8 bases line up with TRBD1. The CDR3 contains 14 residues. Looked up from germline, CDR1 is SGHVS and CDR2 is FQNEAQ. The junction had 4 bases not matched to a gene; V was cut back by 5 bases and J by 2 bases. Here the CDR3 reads CASSVWTGQETQYF. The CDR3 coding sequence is TGTGCCAGCAGCGTGTGGACAGGGCAAGAGACCCAGTACTTC.

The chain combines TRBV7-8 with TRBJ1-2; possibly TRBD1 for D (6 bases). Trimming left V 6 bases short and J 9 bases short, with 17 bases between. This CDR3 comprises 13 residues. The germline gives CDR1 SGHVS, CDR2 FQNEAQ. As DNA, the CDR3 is TGTGCCAGCAGTTCGGACAGCCTATTAAGCTACACCTTC. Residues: CASSSDSLLSYTF.

The CDR3: CASSPSQGETGNTIYF. The CDR3 DNA follows: TGTGCCAGCTCACCGTCACAGGGAGAAACTGGAAACACCATATATTTT. The chain employs TRBV18 and TRBJ1-3; perhaps TRBD1 as D (6 bases). Trimming cost V 3 bases and J 2 bases, with 14 bases left between them. The CDR3 runs 16 residues. Germline V gives CDR1 KGHSH, CDR2 LQKENI.

Here the CDR3 reads CASSLSQASSPLHF. The CDR3 nucleotides read TGCGCCAGCAGCTTGAGCCAAGCCTCTTCACCCCTCCACTTT. The V call is TRBV5-1, the J call TRBJ1-6; D is ambiguous. CDR1 is SGHRS, CDR2 YFSETQ, per germline. The CDR3 has 14 amino acids. Trimming left V 1 base short and J 9 bases short, with 11 bases between. The whole variable domain, filled in from reference TRBV5-1 and TRBJ1-6, reads KAGVTQTPRYLIKTRGQQVTLSCSPISGHRSVSWYQQTPGQGLQFLFEYFSETQRNKGNFPGRFSGRQFSNSRSEMNVSTLELGDSALYLCASSLSQASSPLHFGNGTRLTVT.

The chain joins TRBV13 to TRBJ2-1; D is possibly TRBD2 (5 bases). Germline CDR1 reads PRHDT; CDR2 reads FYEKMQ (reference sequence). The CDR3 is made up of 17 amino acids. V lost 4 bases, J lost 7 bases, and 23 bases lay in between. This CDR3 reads CASSSFQRSGRGNEQFF. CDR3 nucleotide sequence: TGTGCCAGCAGCTCGTTCCAGCGGTCGGGTCGGGGAAATGAGCAGTTCTTC.

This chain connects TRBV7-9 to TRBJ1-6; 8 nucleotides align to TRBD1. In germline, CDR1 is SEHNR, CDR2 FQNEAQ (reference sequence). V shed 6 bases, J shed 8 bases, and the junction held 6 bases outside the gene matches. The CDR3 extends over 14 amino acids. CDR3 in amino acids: CASRFGQGDSPLHF. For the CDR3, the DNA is TGTGCCAGCAGATTTGGACAGGGAGATTCACCCCTCCACTTT.

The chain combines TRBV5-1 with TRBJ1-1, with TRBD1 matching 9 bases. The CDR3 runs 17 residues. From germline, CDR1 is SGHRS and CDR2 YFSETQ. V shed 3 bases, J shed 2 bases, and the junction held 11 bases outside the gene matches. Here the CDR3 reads CASSSRDRVGANTEAFF. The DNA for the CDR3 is TGCGCCAGCAGCTCCCGGGACAGGGTGGGGGCTAACACTGAAGCTTTCTTT.